The 9 T cell receptor beta chains below were found in one sample sequenced in a study of blood T cell repertoires in COVID-19. Generated by immunoSEQ multiplex PCR, the TCRdb table keeps only in-frame clones and is missing some. The data show approximately 230,000 clones, 86% seen once. Sequenced sample: peripheral blood. Receptor source: a man aged 30-40 years who had recovered from COVID-19.

V usage is TRBV5-5 and J usage is TRBJ1-4, with 9 bases identical to TRBD1. The CDR3 contains 15 residues. V dropped 3 bases and J dropped 7; count of bases not matched to a gene: 7. Germline CDR1 is SGHKS and CDR2 is YYEKEE (reference sequence). CDR3 coding DNA: TGTGCCAGCAGCTCTCAGACAGGGGGGACTGAAAAACTGTTTTTT. Amino acid sequence: CASSSQTGGTEKLFF.

The chain employs TRBV5-4 and TRBJ2-2; D unclear. V dropped 0 bases and J dropped 4 bases, with 4 bases sitting between them. The length of the CDR3 is 13 residues. CDR1 is SGHNT and CDR2 is YYREEE in the germline V gene (reference sequence). The CDR3 DNA reads as TGTGCCAGCAGCTTGGACTTCACCGGGGAGCTGTTTTTT. Its protein product is CASSLDFTGELFF.

The V gene is TRBV25-1, the J gene TRBJ1-2; TRBD1 matches 10 bases. CDR3 size: 15 residues. V lost 4 bases and J lost 6; bases outside the gene matches: 8. Germline CDR1 and CDR2: MGHDK and SYGVNS. DNA of the CDR3: TGTGCCAGCAGTGCGCCCGGGACAGGGGAAAATGGCTACACCTTC. It translates to CASSAPGTGENGYTF.

The chain has TRBV3-1 (or the pseudogene TRBV3-2) and TRBJ1-3; D gene ambiguous. V lost 2 bases and J 0 bases, leaving 5 bases between the germline ends. Per germline, CDR1 LGHDT and CDR2 YNNKEL (reference sequence). CDR3 length: 14 residues. The CDR3 coding sequence is TGTGCCAGCAGCCAAACCAGCTCTGGAAACACCATATATTTT. It translates to CASSQTSSGNTIYF.

Here the CDR3 reads CASSSISGANVLTF. The CDR3 nucleotides read TGTGCCAGTAGTTCAATCTCTGGGGCCAACGTCCTGACTTTC. The rearrangement links TRBV19 to TRBJ2-6, with no clear D. Per the germline V gene, CDR1 is LNHDA and CDR2 is SQIVND (reference sequence). The CDR3 is made up of 14 amino acids. V shed 5 bases and J shed 0 bases, with 5 bases lying between them.

This sequence joins TRBV12-3 or TRBV12-4 and TRBJ1-1; weak D call: TRBD1 (5 bases). This CDR3 is 13 amino acids long. Trimming left V 3 bases short and J 1 base short, with 6 bases between. CDR3 amino acids: CASSLTENTEAFF. The CDR3 bases are TGTGCCAGCAGTTTGACAGAGAACACTGAAGCTTTCTTT.

The chain's CDR3 is CASSPRDFQETQYF. CDR3 coding DNA: TGTGCCAGCAGCCCCCGGGACTTTCAAGAGACCCAGTACTTC. The V gene is TRBV6-6, the J gene TRBJ2-5; a possible D gene is TRBD2 (6 bases). The CDR3 is 14 amino acids. Germline CDR1 and CDR2: MNHNY and SVGAGI (reference sequence). V was trimmed by 6 bases and J by 2 bases, leaving 13 bases between them.

The chain uses TRBV6-4 and TRBJ1-4; TRBD1 agrees at 10 bases. Trimming at V came to 5 bases and at J to 5 bases, leaving 5 bases not matched to a gene. CDR1 is MRHNA, CDR2 SNTAGT, per germline. The CDR3 is 15 residues long. CDR3 coding DNA: TGTGCCAGCAGTCGCAGACAGGGGGCGAATGAAAAACTGTTTTTT. Protein: CASSRRQGANEKLFF.

J is TRBJ2-5 and V is TRBV4-2, with D maybe TRBD1 (6 bases). The length of the CDR3 is 16 residues. Germline-derived CDR1 and CDR2 are LGHNA and YNFKEQ. V was shortened by 1 base and J by 5 bases, with 17 bases between the two germline ends. The CDR3 reads CASSQADGAQGETQYF. CDR3 in DNA: TGTGCCAGCAGCCAAGCTGATGGCGCCCAGGGGGAGACCCAGTACTTC.